These 32 T cell receptor beta chains originate from one sample sequenced in a study of post-analysis software for immune sequencing data. Notes on the study in general: Controls showed lower frequencies than patients for five TRBV segments, and TRBV5-6, TRBV5-1 and TRBV20-1 were among these.

For these TCRs, the target antigens are not known. Researchers reported that TCR beta cDNA libraries carried unique molecular identifiers. TCRdb redid the calling of the PCR reads with MiXCR, one entry per CDR3 protein. The sample gives 820,000 or so distinct CDR3 sequences, around 53% of which show up once; over 4% is in the top ten. The sequenced sample consisted of blood. Source of these receptors: a girl under 18 with multiple sclerosis.

The chain employs TRBV7-2 and TRBJ1-2; 10 bases are a match to TRBD1. The CDR3 has 15 residues. Germline V CDR1 and CDR2: SGHTA, FQGNSA. With V trimmed by 5 bases and J by 8 bases, 11 bases remained unmatched. CDR3 region: CASSPRQGAKSGYTF. CDR3 coding DNA: TGTGCCAGCAGCCCACGACAGGGGGCGAAGTCGGGCTACACCTTC.

The chain joins TRBV20-1 to TRBJ2-3, with 13 positions matching TRBD2. CDR1 DFQATT and CDR2 SNEGSKA come from the germline V gene (reference sequence). The CDR3 is 18 residues long. V dropped 4 bases and J dropped 2; count of bases not matched to a gene: 12. CDR3 loop: CSATLGLAGVPSTDTQYF. CDR3 sequence (DNA): TGCAGTGCTACCCTCGGACTAGCGGGGGTTCCATCCACAGATACGCAGTATTTT.

This clonotype was recorded a few times. The chain links TRBV9 to TRBJ2-1; tentative D call: TRBD2 (5 bases). CDR1 SGDLS and CDR2 YYNGEE come from the germline V gene. The length of the CDR3 is 16 residues. Deletions cut 0 bases from V and 2 bases from J, with 12 bases between. The CDR3 DNA sequence: TGTGCCAGCAGCGTAGTTTCGAGCGGAACCTACAATGAGCAGTTCTTC. Translation: CASSVVSSGTYNEQFF.

The chain has TRBV7-3 and TRBJ2-1; 9 bases are a match to TRBD2. Looked up from germline, CDR1 is SGHTA and CDR2 is FQGTGA. The junction had 10 bases not matched to a gene; V was cut back by 0 bases and J by 4 bases. This CDR3 region has 18 residues. CDR3 sequence: CASSLTSGRGILYNEQFF. CDR3 DNA: TGTGCCAGCAGCTTAACTAGCGGGAGAGGGATCCTATACAATGAGCAGTTCTTC.

This clonotype was found a few times. This sequence joins TRBV14 and TRBJ2-1, with no clear D. This CDR3 has 16 residues. Trimming removed 4 bases from V and 3 bases from J, with 16 bases in between. Germline assignment: CDR1 SGHDN and CDR2 FVKESK. The CDR3 loop is CASSRQPPTYYNEQFF. The CDR3 DNA follows: TGTGCCAGCAGCCGCCAACCCCCCACCTACTACAATGAGCAGTTCTTC. Variable domain in full (rest from reference TRBV14 and TRBJ2-1): EAGVTQFPSHSVIEKGQTVTLRCDPISGHDNLYWYRRVMGKEIKFLLHFVKESKQDESGMPNNRFLAERTGGTYSTLKVQPAELEDSGVYFCASSRQPPTYYNEQFFGPGTRLTVL.

The chain has TRBV20-1 and TRBJ2-7, with 16 positions matching TRBD2. Germline CDR1 and CDR2: DFQATT and SNEGSKA (reference sequence). This CDR3 has 15 amino acids. J gave up 3 bases and V 5 bases, and 4 bases lay outside the gene matches. The CDR3: CSAAGTSGGVYEQYF. CDR3 DNA sequence: TGCAGTGCTGCCGGGACTAGCGGGGGGGTCTACGAGCAGTACTTC.

Regarding this clonotype: Relative to the germline gene, one junction end is altered; a read error may explain this. The chain carries TRBV4-1 and TRBJ2-1; perhaps TRBD2 as D (6 bases). CDR1 is MGHRA and CDR2 is YSYEKL in the germline V gene. There are 16 residues in the CDR3. CDR3 residues: CASSKETSMTYNEQFF. CDR3 bases: TGCGCCAGCAGCAAAGAAACTAGCATGACCTACAATGAGCAGTTCTTC.

This clonotype was observed a handful of times. The chain employs TRBV20-1 and TRBJ2-7, with 9 bases that match TRBD1. The length of the CDR3 is 14 residues. Germline trimming cut 4 bases from V and 4 bases from J; bases unmatched to any gene: 8. Germline V lookup: CDR1 DFQATT, CDR2 SNEGSKA (reference sequence). The CDR3 loop is CSANRDRVPYEQYF. Written as DNA, the CDR3 is TGCAGTGCTAACCGGGACAGGGTCCCGTACGAGCAGTACTTC.

This clonotype has more than one count but fewer than ten. The V gene is TRBV5-1, the J gene TRBJ2-1, with 8 bases matching TRBD2. CDR3 size: 14 residues. Trimming removed 5 bases from V and 9 bases from J; junction bases left unmatched: 10. CDR1 is SGHRS and CDR2 is YFSETQ in the germline V gene. CDR3: CASRQTGGPREQFF. CDR3 nucleotides: TGCGCCAGCAGACAGACGGGGGGGCCTCGTGAGCAGTTCTTC.

The gene calls are TRBV20-1 and TRBJ1-2, with D possibly TRBD1 on 5 matching bases. Germline loops: CDR1 DFQATT, CDR2 SNEGSKA (reference sequence). The V end lost 3 bases, the J end lost 4 bases, and 9 bases lay between the germline ends. This CDR3 is 12 amino acids long. This chain's CDR3 is CSARTDSYGYTF. The CDR3 bases are TGCAGTGCTAGGACAGACTCCTATGGCTACACCTTC.

Remarks on this clonotype: The junction shows a germline mismatch at one end, possibly a read error. The V call is TRBV10-3, the J call TRBJ2-5; weak D call: TRBD1 (6 bases). Germline CDR1 is ENHRY and CDR2 is SYGVKD. The length of the CDR3 is 16 residues. The CDR3 is CAISEGQAQGQETRYF. In DNA, the CDR3 is TGTGCCATCAGTGAAGGGCAGGCACAGGGCCAAGAGACCCGGTACTTC.

For this clonotype: Since no conserved phenylalanine or tryptophan closes the CDR3, a read error is the likely cause. The J gene is TRBJ1-2, the V gene TRBV20-1; 10 positions agree with TRBD1. The V gene's germline CDR1 is DFQATT and CDR2 SNEGSKA (reference sequence). The V and J ends lost 5 bases and 4 bases, in that order; junction bases with no gene match: 10. This CDR3 region has 15 residues. The CDR3 loop is CSARPPGQGSYGYTC. CDR3 coding DNA: TGCAGTGCTCGCCCCCCGGGACAGGGGTCCTATGGCTACACCTGC.

V is TRBV6-1 and J is TRBJ1-2, with a possible D match to TRBD1 (6 bases). CDR1 and CDR2 (germline): MNHNS, SASEGT. This CDR3 comprises 19 residues. Trimming removed 6 bases at V and 0 bases at J, with 26 bases between. CDR3 sequence: CASSKSSGAGLISNYGYTF. CDR3 bases: TGTGCCAGCAGCAAATCATCGGGGGCAGGATTAATTTCTAACTATGGCTACACCTTC.

This sequence joins TRBV10-3 and TRBJ1-2, with TRBD1 matching 8 bases. The CDR3 runs 14 residues. Looked up from germline, CDR1 is ENHRY and CDR2 is SYGVKD. V shed 6 bases, J shed 3 bases, and the junction held 6 bases outside the gene matches. CDR3 sequence (DNA): TGTGCCATCAGGCCGGGACAGGACCACTATGGCTACACCTTC. This translates into CAIRPGQDHYGYTF.

The chain employs TRBV29-1 and TRBJ1-2; D is possibly TRBD1 (5 bases). Germline CDR1 reads SQVTM; CDR2 reads ANQGSEA. V lost 6 bases and J 3 bases, leaving 17 bases between the germline ends. The CDR3 has 14 amino acids. In DNA, the CDR3 is TGCAGCGTATTTGATTCAGGGAATGACTATGGCTACACCTTC. Protein: CSVFDSGNDYGYTF.

V usage is TRBV29-1 and J usage is TRBJ1-1; D uncertain. Germline CDR1 SQVTM, CDR2 ANQGSEA. V lost 4 bases and J lost 1, with 7 bases in between. CDR3 length: 12 residues. CDR3 loop: CSVGMGNTEAFF. CDR3 nucleotides: TGCAGCGTTGGTATGGGGAACACTGAAGCTTTCTTT.

This clonotype was counted a few times. This chain uses TRBV29-1 with TRBJ2-5; D not resolved. The CDR3 extends over 12 amino acids. The germline V gene has CDR1 SQVTM and CDR2 ANQGSEA. V was trimmed by 5 bases and J by 5 bases, leaving 12 bases between them. CDR3 DNA: TGCAGCGTTTCAGGATTTGCGGAGACCCAGTACTTC. Amino acid sequence: CSVSGFAETQYF. Using reference TRBV29-1 and TRBJ2-5 for the parts outside the CDR3, the full variable domain is SAVISQKPSRDICQRGTSLTIQCQVDSQVTMMFWYRQQPGQSLTLIATANQGSEATYESGFVIDKFPISRPNLTFSTLTVSNMSPEDSSIYLCSVSGFAETQYFGPGTRLLVL.

This clonotype was observed a few times. The chain couples TRBV5-1 to TRBJ1-2; TRBD1 might be the D (5 bases). The CDR3 contains 16 residues. Germline values: CDR1 SGHRS, CDR2 YFSETQ. V lost 3 bases to trimming and J lost 7 bases, with 22 bases between them. The CDR3 DNA sequence: TGCGCCAGCAGCTCGGACCTTGACAGACTCTCGGGTGGCTACACCTTC. It translates to CASSSDLDRLSGGYTF.

J is TRBJ2-1 and V is TRBV12-3 or TRBV12-4; TRBD2 aligns across 10 bases. The V segment lost 9 bases and the J segment 3 bases; nucleotides outside the gene matches: 11. The CDR3 is made up of 16 amino acids. CDR3 sequence reads: CASARAGGPLYNEQFF. DNA for the CDR3: TGTGCCAGTGCACGAGCGGGAGGGCCGCTCTACAATGAGCAGTTCTTC.

A single count supports this clonotype. The chain carries TRBV7-9 and TRBJ2-5, with 7 positions matching TRBD2. J lost 11 bases, V lost 8 bases, and 20 bases had no gene match. This CDR3 region has 15 residues. The V gene's germline CDR1 is SEHNR and CDR2 FQNEAQ (reference sequence). The CDR3: CASPPHGLPGGEQYF. CDR3 sequence (DNA): TGTGCCAGCCCCCCCCACGGACTACCGGGAGGTGAGCAGTACTTC.

There are a few counts of this clonotype. The chain links TRBV7-3 to TRBJ2-5, with a tentative D call TRBD2 (6 bases). This CDR3 spans 17 amino acids. The germline V gene has CDR1 SGHTA and CDR2 FQGTGA. V lost 4 bases, J lost 5 bases, and 23 bases lay in between. The CDR3 spells CASSSLGPGTLPETQYF. The CDR3, as DNA: TGTGCCAGCAGCTCCCTAGGTCCCGGGACTCTTCCGGAGACCCAGTACTTC.

As to this clonotype: One end of the junction is discordant with germline, which a read error may explain. This chain connects TRBV25-1 to TRBJ2-7, with TRBD1 matching over 9 bases. The CDR3 runs 13 residues. Germline CDR1 MGHDK, CDR2 SYGVNS. The CDR3 sequence is CASRGQGSCEQYF. The CDR3 bases are TGTGCCAGCAGGGGACAGGGTTCCTGCGAGCAGTACTTC.

This clonotype was seen only a few times. The chain couples TRBV7-2 to TRBJ2-5; D remains ambiguous. CDR1 and CDR2 (germline): SGHTA, FQGNSA. This CDR3 region has 16 residues. Trimming took 3 bases from V and 4 from J, leaving 18 bases between them. CDR3 in amino acids: CASSFLIWRKPETQYF. CDR3 in DNA: TGTGCCAGCAGCTTCCTAATATGGAGAAAACCAGAGACCCAGTACTTC.

V is TRBV20-1 and J is TRBJ2-3; D is unresolved. Between the trimmed V and J ends, which lost 0 bases and 5 bases, there was a span of 9 bases. The CDR3 covers 13 residues. Germline V lookup: CDR1 DFQATT, CDR2 SNEGSKA (reference sequence). CDR3 nucleotides: TGCAGTGCTAGAGAAGCAATGGGAGATACGCAGTATTTT. It encodes CSAREAMGDTQYF.

This clonotype was counted only a few times. The chain links TRBV7-9 to TRBJ2-5; 7 nucleotides agree with TRBD2. This CDR3 has 13 residues. Trimming removed 4 bases from V and 3 bases from J; junction bases left unmatched: 2. The V gene's germline CDR1 is SEHNR and CDR2 FQNEAQ (reference sequence). Here the CDR3 reads CASSSAGKETQYF. CDR3 DNA sequence: TGTGCCAGCAGCTCAGCGGGAAAAGAGACCCAGTACTTC.

This chain links TRBV6-5 with TRBJ2-3, with 7 bases that match TRBD1. Germline values: CDR1 MNHEY, CDR2 SVGAGI. The CDR3 length is 15 residues. Losses at the gene ends were 6 bases for V and 0 bases for J; bases not matched to a gene: 6. The CDR3 nucleotides read TGTGCCAGCAGCCGCCGCAGGGGGAGCACAGATACGCAGTATTTT. Protein: CASSRRRGSTDTQYF.

This clonotype was seen just once. This chain joins TRBV7-8 and TRBJ2-1; 9 bases match TRBD2. Germline loops: CDR1 SGHVS, CDR2 FQNEAQ. The CDR3 runs 15 residues. After removal of 7 bases from V and 7 bases from J, the junction contained 11 bases not matched to a gene. CDR3 sequence (DNA): TGTGCCAGCACCAAGGGGGGCGGGGGGGCAAATGAGCAGTTCTTC. Its protein product is CASTKGGGGANEQFF. The full variable domain, in which reference TRBV7-8 and TRBJ2-1 provide the parts outside the CDR3, is GAGVSQSPRYKVAKRGQDVALRCDPISGHVSLFWYQQALGQGPEFLTYFQNEAQLDKSGLPSDRFFAERPEGSVSTLKIQRTQQEDSAVYLCASTKGGGGANEQFFGPGTRLTVL.

The V gene is TRBV18, the J gene TRBJ2-4; either TRBD1 or TRBD2 may supply D (5 bases each). Germline loops: CDR1 KGHSH, CDR2 LQKENI. The CDR3 covers 16 residues. V lost 3 bases and J 8 bases, leaving 20 bases between the germline ends. The CDR3 region is CASSPPAGQGPDIQYF. The DNA of the CDR3 is TGTGCCAGCTCACCTCCGGCCGGGCAGGGACCAGACATTCAGTACTTC.

This chain uses TRBV9 with TRBJ2-6, with 7 bases identical to TRBD1. CDR3 length equals 18 residues. Germline trimming cut 0 bases from V and 0 bases from J; bases unmatched to any gene: 6. Per germline, CDR1 SGDLS and CDR2 YYNGEE. CDR3 in DNA: TGTGCCAGCAGCGTAGAAGGGACAGCTACCTCTGGGGCCAACGTCCTGACTTTC. Translated, it gives CASSVEGTATSGANVLTF.

This chain connects TRBV5-1 to TRBJ2-1; D gene unclear. V was clipped by 4 bases and J by 10 bases, with 12 bases between them. The CDR3 is 12 residues long. Germline assignment: CDR1 SGHRS and CDR2 YFSETQ. CDR3 sequence reads: CASSMVRQEQFF. CDR3 in DNA: TGCGCCAGCAGCATGGTGAGGCAGGAGCAGTTCTTC. The entire variable domain, with the rest obtained from reference TRBV5-1 and TRBJ2-1, is as follows: KAGVTQTPRYLIKTRGQQVTLSCSPISGHRSVSWYQQTPGQGLQFLFEYFSETQRNKGNFPGRFSGRQFSNSRSEMNVSTLELGDSALYLCASSMVRQEQFFGPGTRLTVL.

This clonotype was recorded once. The chain uses TRBV10-3 and TRBJ2-7, with D possibly being TRBD1 (5 bases). CDR1 is ENHRY and CDR2 is SYGVKD in the germline V gene. V was shortened by 1 base and J by 2 bases, with 9 bases between the two germline ends. This CDR3 spans 14 amino acids. CDR3 DNA sequence: TGTGCCATCAGTGAGTACGACAGTCCCTACGAGCAGTACTTC. Translated, it gives CAISEYDSPYEQYF.

This clonotype was seen just once. The chain is built from TRBV24-1 and TRBJ1-1; D gene ambiguous. The CDR3 consists of 12 residues. Germline V gene data show CDR1 as KGHDR and CDR2 as SFDVKD. Deletions cut 0 bases from V and 14 bases from J, with 12 bases between. The CDR3: CATSDLRGLAFF. In DNA, the CDR3 is TGTGCCACCAGTGATTTGAGAGGGCTCGCCTTCTTT.